The 6 T cell receptor beta chains in this list originate from one sample, sequenced in a study of cytomegalovirus exposure and HLA in healthy donors. Primers for the PCR totalled 60 Vbeta and 13 Jbeta. TCRdb keeps only in-frame clones here, not all; method: immunoSEQ multiplex PCR. The top ten hold around 1.3% of the sample, which has about 160,000 clones, around four fifths seen once. Sequenced: PBMCs. The source of these receptors is a woman in her fifties or sixties in good health and CMV-seronegative.

The chain links TRBV18 to TRBJ2-1; 13 bases match TRBD2. The CDR3 contains 16 residues. The V gene end was trimmed by 3 bases and the J gene end by 9 bases; junction bases not matched to a gene: 8. Germline V CDR1 and CDR2: KGHSH, LQKENI. The CDR3 nucleotides read TGTGCCAGCTCACCGACTAGCGGGAGGTCAGAGGGTGAGCAGTTCTTC. Amino acid sequence: CASSPTSGRSEGEQFF.

This chain joins TRBV4-3 and TRBJ2-1; 12 nucleotides line up with TRBD2. CDR3 length equals 16 residues. Germline V gene data show CDR1 as LGHNA and CDR2 as YSLEER. V lost 4 bases to trimming and J lost 4 bases; unmatched junction nucleotides: 5. CDR3 sequence (DNA): TGCGCCAGCAGCCGTAAGACTAGCGGGGGTTACAATGAGCAGTTCTTC. Amino acid sequence: CASSRKTSGGYNEQFF.

The chain has TRBV6-5 and TRBJ2-1, with a possible D match to TRBD2 (6 bases). Germline lookup yields CDR1 MNHEY and CDR2 SVGAGI. The CDR3 totals 15 residues. Trimming left V 5 bases short and J 0 bases short, with 11 bases between. The CDR3 loop is CASSRGTHSYNEQFF. The CDR3 coding sequence is TGTGCCAGCAGTCGCGGGACTCACTCCTACAATGAGCAGTTCTTC.

J is TRBJ1-2 and V is TRBV10-3, with a tentative D call TRBD1 (5 bases). The V end was cut by 10 bases, the J end by 4 bases, with 22 bases between. Germline lookup yields CDR1 ENHRY and CDR2 SYGVKD. CDR3 length: 15 residues. CDR3 loop: CANGGSGPWGYGYTF. The DNA of the CDR3 is TGTGCCAACGGGGGGTCCGGACCTTGGGGCTATGGCTACACCTTC.

This rearrangement joins TRBV4-1 to TRBJ2-3; D perhaps matches TRBD2 (5 bases). The CDR3 covers 16 residues. V was shortened by 1 base and J by 4 bases, with 15 bases between the two germline ends. Germline V gene sequence: CDR1 MGHRA, CDR2 YSYEKL. The CDR3 region has the DNA TGCGCCAGCAGCCAAGTTGCGACCAGCGGCGCAGATACGCAGTATTTT. It specifies CASSQVATSGADTQYF.

The CDR3 coding sequence is TGCGCCACCCAGGGTGATAGCGGGACGGGGACCCAGTACTTC. Residues: CATQGDSGTGTQYF. The chain combines TRBV10-1 with TRBJ2-5, with 8 bases identical to TRBD2. This CDR3 has 14 amino acids. CDR1 and CDR2 from the germline V gene are WNHNN and SYGVQD (reference sequence). J gave up 7 bases and V 10 bases, and 14 bases lay outside the gene matches.